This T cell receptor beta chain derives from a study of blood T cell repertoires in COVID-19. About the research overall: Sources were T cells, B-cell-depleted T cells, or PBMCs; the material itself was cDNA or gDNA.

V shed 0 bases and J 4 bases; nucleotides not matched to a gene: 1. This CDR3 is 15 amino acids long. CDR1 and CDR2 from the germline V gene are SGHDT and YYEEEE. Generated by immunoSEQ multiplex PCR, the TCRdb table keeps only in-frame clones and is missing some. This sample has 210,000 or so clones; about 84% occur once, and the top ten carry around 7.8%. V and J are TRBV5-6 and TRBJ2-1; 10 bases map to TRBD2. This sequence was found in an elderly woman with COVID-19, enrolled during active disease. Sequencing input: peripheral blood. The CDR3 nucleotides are TGTGCCAGCAGCTTGGGGACTAGCGGTTACAATGAGCAGTTCTTC. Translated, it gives CASSLGTSGYNEQFF.